There are many counts of the clone carrying this TCR beta chain. The sequence runs out 3 residues before the end of the CDR3; the remainder is reconstructed from the germline J gene. This sample is part of a study of T cell clonality in common variable immunodeficiency. Assay: immunoSEQ multiplex PCR; the TCRdb copy retains only in-frame clones and omits some. This repertoire holds some 50,000 clones, and none appear only once. The CDR3 spans 12 residues. V dropped 8 bases and J dropped 4 bases, with 9 bases sitting between them. Per the germline V gene, CDR1 is LNHDA and CDR2 is SQIVND (reference sequence).

This chain connects TRBV19 to TRBJ1-5; tentatively, D is TRBD1 (5 bases). Sequencing was performed on peripheral blood mononuclear cells. The sequence came from a person aged 18-70 years in good health. CDR3 DNA, as far as it was read: TGTGCCAGTGGTGGGGGGAATCAGCCC. It yields the protein CASGGGNQP. The CDR3 in full is CASGGGNQPQHF.